This TCR beta chain was identified during a study of cytomegalovirus exposure and HLA in healthy donors. Study results and caveats: Because they were indistinguishable, some V segments, including TRBV6-2 and TRBV6-3, were excluded. It was reported that the classifier diagnosed cytomegalovirus status with high specificity and sensitivity in both the original and validation cohorts. Being productive about 87% or about 30% of the time was typical of most TCR beta V segments in an earlier analysis.

This CDR3 has 17 amino acids. Germline CDR1 SGHRS, CDR2 YFSETQ. Losses at the gene ends were 3 bases for V and 5 bases for J; bases not matched to a gene: 4. With respect to this clone: What it recognizes is unknown.

A multiplex PCR was run with 60 Vbeta primers and 13 Jbeta primers. TCRdb's copy holds only in-frame clones and misses some; the assay was immunoSEQ multiplex PCR. The data contain roughly 110,000 clones, 70% to 85% of them singletons. The source of this sequence is a woman between 18 and 29 years old in good health and CMV-seronegative. Sequences were obtained from PBMCs. The chain joins TRBV5-1 to TRBJ2-2, with 16 positions matching TRBD2. In nucleotides, the CDR3 is TGCGCCAGCAGCTGGGGACTAGCGGGGGGGCCGACCGGGGAGCTGTTTTTT. Translated, it gives CASSWGLAGGPTGELFF.